A single sample gave rise to the 32 T cell receptor beta chains below, sequenced in a study. TCRdb called the RT-PCR reads again in MiXCR, with one record for every CDR3 protein. In the table there are about 680,000 distinct CDR3 sequences, 14% of which are singletons. The sample was memory CD4+ T cells from blood. These receptors were taken from a female donor in good health, serving as a healthy control.

This clonotype was counted between two and nine times. The chain is built from TRBV12-3 or TRBV12-4 and TRBJ1-4; D might be TRBD1 (6 bases). Trimming removed 1 base at V and 7 bases at J, with 10 bases between. The CDR3 sequence is 14 residues long. CDR3 residues: CASSLEGEGEKLFF. DNA for the CDR3: TGTGCCAGCAGTTTAGAGGGGGAGGGTGAAAAACTGTTTTTT.

This clonotype was seen many times. The J gene is TRBJ2-7, the V gene TRBV18; 13 bases are a match to TRBD2. From germline, CDR1 is KGHSH and CDR2 LQKENI. Trimming removed 3 bases from V and 5 bases from J; junction bases left unmatched: 4. This CDR3 has 15 amino acids. This CDR3 is CASSPGLAGDNEQYF. The CDR3 nucleotides are TGTGCCAGCTCACCCGGACTAGCGGGAGATAACGAGCAGTACTTC.

The chain combines TRBV7-3 with TRBJ2-7; D is perhaps TRBD2 (7 bases). Trimming removed 7 bases from V and 3 bases from J, with 19 bases in between. In germline, CDR1 is SGHTA, CDR2 FQGTGA. The CDR3 length is 15 residues. The CDR3 DNA reads TGTGCCAGCAAGCTTACAGGGACTACGCACTACGAGCAGTACTTC. Protein sequence: CASKLTGTTHYEQYF.

This clonotype was recorded many times. The chain joins TRBV7-2 to TRBJ1-2; maybe TRBD1 (5 bases). Germline loops: CDR1 SGHTA, CDR2 FQGNSA. The V end lost 4 bases, the J end lost 6 bases, and 18 bases lay between the germline ends. This CDR3 is 15 amino acids long. The CDR3: CASSSLGSQGHGYTF. Here the CDR3 DNA reads TGTGCCAGCAGCTCTCTGGGAAGTCAGGGTCATGGCTACACCTTC.

The chain combines TRBV7-9 with TRBJ2-1; 8 bases line up with TRBD2. Losses at the gene ends were 2 bases for V and 6 bases for J; bases not matched to a gene: 12. The CDR3 loop spans 17 amino acids. Germline values: CDR1 SEHNR, CDR2 FQNEAQ (reference sequence). The CDR3 DNA reads TGTGCCAGCAGCTTATCCGCCCTAAGCGGGAGTCTCAATGAGCAGTTCTTC. It is translated as CASSLSALSGSLNEQFF.

This clonotype was counted only a few times. The chain uses TRBV20-1 and TRBJ1-5, with TRBD1 as a possible D gene (5 bases). CDR1 is DFQATT and CDR2 is SNEGSKA in the germline V gene (reference sequence). V was pared by 0 bases and J by 3 bases, with 15 bases between. CDR3 length: 16 residues. The CDR3 nucleotides are TGCAGTGCTAGAGATCACGACAGTAACTACAATCAGCCCCAGCATTTT. Its translation: CSARDHDSNYNQPQHF.

This clonotype came up a few times. The chain combines TRBV30 with TRBJ2-1, with 12 bases lining up with TRBD2. Germline CDR1 is GTSNPN and CDR2 is SVGIG (reference sequence). Germline trimming cut 6 bases from V and 10 bases from J; bases unmatched to any gene: 19. CDR3 size: 17 residues. The CDR3 loop reads CACSGQGLAGGAGEQFF. The CDR3 DNA reads as TGTGCCTGCTCGGGACAGGGACTAGCGGGTGGAGCGGGGGAGCAGTTCTTC.

This CDR3 is CSAREGGINEQFF. The CDR3 nucleotides read TGCAGTGCTAGAGAGGGGGGGATCAATGAGCAGTTCTTC. The V and J genes are TRBV20-1 and TRBJ2-1; TRBD2 aligns across 7 bases. Germline CDR1 DFQATT, CDR2 SNEGSKA (reference sequence). This CDR3 region has 13 residues. Losses at the gene ends were 0 bases for V and 6 bases for J; bases not matched to a gene: 2.

V and J are TRBV6-6 and TRBJ2-7; possible D gene TRBD1, 6 bases. The CDR3 spans 14 residues. The germline V gene encodes CDR1 MNHNY and CDR2 SVGAGI (reference sequence). V gave up 4 bases and J gave up 2 bases, with 12 bases separating them. The CDR3 nucleotides read TGTGCCAGCAGTTCCGGGACAACCACCTACGAGCAGTACTTC. This translates into CASSSGTTTYEQYF.

This clonotype was seen repeatedly, ten times or more. The chain employs TRBV6-5 and TRBJ2-7; 7 bases agree with TRBD1. The CDR3 loop spans 14 amino acids. Looked up from germline, CDR1 is MNHEY and CDR2 is SVGAGI. V was pared by 2 bases and J by 3 bases, with 4 bases of the junction left unmatched. This CDR3 reads CASSYRDRGYEQYF. The CDR3 DNA sequence: TGTGCCAGCAGTTACCGGGACAGAGGCTACGAGCAGTACTTC.

This clonotype was counted ten times or more. The V gene is TRBV20-1, the J gene TRBJ2-3; D unresolved. Germline V gene sequence: CDR1 DFQATT, CDR2 SNEGSKA (reference sequence). CDR3 size: 13 residues. The V end lost 4 bases, the J end lost 4 bases, and 12 bases lay between the germline ends. The CDR3 DNA reads TGCAGTGCTAAGCACCGACCGTCAGATACGCAGTATTTT. It yields the protein CSAKHRPSDTQYF.

This clonotype was observed a handful of times. For the CDR3, the DNA is TGTGCCAGCAGCTCGGGATTTAACTATGGCTACACCTTC. It is translated as CASSSGFNYGYTF. The chain has TRBV5-8 and TRBJ1-2, with D hard to call. The CDR3 is 13 amino acids. Trimming removed 3 bases at V and 1 base at J, with 7 bases between. Germline assignment: CDR1 SGHTS and CDR2 YDEGEE.

This clonotype was picked up many times. The chain uses TRBV12-3 or TRBV12-4 and TRBJ1-1; TRBD1 agrees at 7 bases. Losses at the gene ends were 5 bases for V and 0 bases for J; bases not matched to a gene: 3. The CDR3 length is 14 residues. DNA of the CDR3: TGTGCCAGCAGTATGGGACAGTTGAACACTGAAGCTTTCTTT. Its translation is CASSMGQLNTEAFF.

There are a few counts of this clonotype. The gene calls are TRBV6-1 and TRBJ1-1, with a tentative D call TRBD1 (5 bases). Germline assignment: CDR1 MNHNS and CDR2 SASEGT. The CDR3 consists of 13 residues. With 2 bases removed from V and 7 bases from J, the gap between germline ends came to 11 bases. In DNA form, the CDR3 reads TGTGCCAGCAGTGAAATGTGGGGCGGTGAAGCTTTCTTT. Its translation: CASSEMWGGEAFF.

This clonotype was seen a handful of times. The J gene is TRBJ2-7, the V gene TRBV12-3 or TRBV12-4, with 7 nucleotides matching TRBD1. This CDR3 comprises 15 residues. Losses at the gene ends were 2 bases for V and 7 bases for J; bases not matched to a gene: 11. CDR3 bases: TGTGCCAGCAGTTTACAGGGGGAACTTTCCCGGGAGCAGTACTTC. Its translation: CASSLQGELSREQYF.

This chain uses TRBV20-1 with TRBJ1-5; 9 bases fit TRBD1. Germline CDR1 and CDR2: DFQATT and SNEGSKA (reference sequence). CDR3 length: 16 residues. Unmatched junction bases numbered 7, after V lost 0 bases and J lost 4 bases. CDR3 amino acids: CSARDIGQGLNQPQHF. In DNA form, the CDR3 reads TGCAGTGCTAGAGATATAGGACAGGGGCTAAATCAGCCCCAGCATTTT.

Many counts were recorded for this clonotype. The chain carries TRBV12-3 or TRBV12-4 and TRBJ2-2, with 7 bases matching TRBD2. The ends lost 1 base at V and 0 bases at J; junction bases unmatched: 8. The CDR3 is 18 residues long. CDR3 nucleotides: TGTGCCAGCAGTTTAGGGGCTAGCGGAAACGCGAACACCGGGGAGCTGTTTTTT. It specifies CASSLGASGNANTGELFF.

The chain uses TRBV7-8 and TRBJ1-6; D unresolved. Germline V gene lookup returns CDR1 SGHVS and CDR2 FQNEAQ. The CDR3 sequence is 12 residues long. The germline V and J ends were trimmed by 8 bases and 8 bases, with 10 bases remaining between them. CDR3 DNA sequence: TGTGCCAGCGGTGGTGGATATTCACCCCTCCACTTT. This gives the protein CASGGGYSPLHF. Variable domain in full (rest from reference TRBV7-8 and TRBJ1-6): GAGVSQSPRYKVAKRGQDVALRCDPISGHVSLFWYQQALGQGPEFLTYFQNEAQLDKSGLPSDRFFAERPEGSVSTLKIQRTQQEDSAVYLCASGGGYSPLHFGNGTRLTVT.

This clonotype turned up a few times. The chain couples TRBV6-5 to TRBJ2-7, with D possibly TRBD2 on 5 matching bases. The CDR3 loop spans 14 amino acids. The V end was cut by 4 bases, the J end by 0 bases, with 10 bases between. Germline-derived CDR1 and CDR2 are MNHEY and SVGAGI. CDR3 DNA sequence: TGTGCCAGCAGTTTGGAGAGCGGCTCCTACGAGCAGTACTTC. Translated, it gives CASSLESGSYEQYF.

This clonotype was seen only a few times. The chain carries TRBV12-3 or TRBV12-4 and TRBJ2-7, with TRBD1 identical over 7 bases. V lost 6 bases and J lost 2; bases outside the gene matches: 1. CDR3 length: 12 residues. Written as DNA, the CDR3 is TGTGCCAGCAGAAGGGGGCCCTACGAGCAGTACTTC. Its translation: CASRRGPYEQYF.

This clonotype was counted at least ten times. V usage is TRBV12-3 or TRBV12-4 and J usage is TRBJ2-5; 11 positions match TRBD2. The V gene end was trimmed by 3 bases and the J gene end by 0 bases; junction bases not matched to a gene: 9. This CDR3 contains 18 residues. CDR3 sequence: CASSLGDLAGGHQETQYF. CDR3 DNA sequence: TGTGCCAGCAGTTTGGGTGATCTAGCGGGAGGCCACCAAGAGACCCAGTACTTC.

Ten or more counts support this clonotype. The chain has TRBV15 and TRBJ1-1; D gene unclear. Looked up from germline, CDR1 is LNHNV and CDR2 is YYDKDF (reference sequence). Trimming pared 6 bases from V and 7 bases from J, leaving 18 bases between. This CDR3 is 14 amino acids long. CDR3 coding DNA: TGTGCCACCAGGGCAAGCGGTAGCCGAAATGAAGCTTTCTTT. Its translation is CATRASGSRNEAFF.

This rearrangement joins TRBV6-6 to TRBJ2-7, with TRBD1 matching 9 bases. The trim removed 5 bases at V and 3 bases at J, leaving 8 bases unmatched. This CDR3 region has 15 residues. The V gene's germline CDR1 is MNHNY and CDR2 SVGAGI (reference sequence). This CDR3 reads CASSAPGQGDYEQYF. The CDR3 coding sequence is TGTGCCAGCAGTGCACCGGGACAGGGCGACTACGAGCAGTACTTC.

The V gene is TRBV6-2 or TRBV6-3, the J gene TRBJ1-4, with D perhaps TRBD1 (6 bases). The CDR3 consists of 15 residues. V lost 7 bases to trimming and J lost 4 bases, with 16 bases between them. The germline V gene encodes CDR1 MNHEY and CDR2 SVGEGT. The DNA for the CDR3 is TGTGCCAGCACCCAAGGGGGACTCCTTAATGAAAAACTGTTTTTT. Its protein product is CASTQGGLLNEKLFF.

The genes are TRBV4-2 and TRBJ2-2; the D gene is possibly TRBD2 (5 bases). V lost 4 bases to trimming and J lost 1 base, with 13 bases between them. The CDR3 is 16 amino acids. In germline, CDR1 is LGHNA, CDR2 YNFKEQ. The CDR3 loop is CASSPYRGKNTGELFF. CDR3 bases: TGTGCCAGCAGCCCCTATCGAGGGAAGAACACCGGGGAGCTGTTTTTT.

J is TRBJ2-3 and V is TRBV7-9; D remains unclear. Germline V CDR1 and CDR2: SEHNR, FQNEAQ (reference sequence). This CDR3 has 11 amino acids. V lost 7 bases and J 5 bases, leaving 7 bases between the germline ends. DNA of the CDR3: TGTGCCAGCACGCCGATAGATACGCAGTATTTT. Encoded protein: CASTPIDTQYF.

This clonotype was seen a handful of times. The chain combines TRBV11-2 with TRBJ2-5, with D perhaps matching TRBD2 (6 bases). V was trimmed by 1 base and J by 4 bases, leaving 10 bases between them. The CDR3 is made up of 14 amino acids. Per germline, CDR1 SGHAT and CDR2 FQNNGV. CDR3 protein: CASSLVTGVETQYF. In DNA, the CDR3 is TGTGCCAGCAGCTTAGTGACGGGGGTAGAGACCCAGTACTTC.

The chain couples TRBV27 to TRBJ1-2, with 9 bases that match TRBD1. Germline V gives CDR1 MNHEY, CDR2 SMNVEV (reference sequence). This CDR3 region has 13 residues. Unmatched junction bases numbered 3, after V lost 5 bases and J lost 5 bases. The CDR3 region has the DNA TGTGCCAGCAGTATTGACAGGGGGTATGGCTACACCTTC. Translated: CASSIDRGYGYTF.

This clonotype was recorded at least ten times. CDR3 protein: CAISESGGPNQPQHF. The CDR3 DNA is TGTGCCATCAGTGAGTCGGGGGGTCCTAATCAGCCCCAGCATTTT. This chain connects TRBV10-3 to TRBJ1-5; D possibly corresponds to TRBD1 (5 bases). Germline CDR1 ENHRY, CDR2 SYGVKD. The CDR3 is made up of 15 amino acids. V gave up 0 bases and J gave up 4 bases, with 10 bases separating them.

The CDR3 DNA reads as TGTGCCAGCAGCCAAGTGCAGGGGGCTTTGGTCACTGAAGCTTTCTTT. Encoded protein: CASSQVQGALVTEAFF. The chain couples TRBV4-2 to TRBJ1-1, with 8 nucleotides matching TRBD1. The V gene end was trimmed by 1 base and the J gene end by 4 bases; junction bases not matched to a gene: 8. The CDR3 consists of 16 residues. Germline lookup yields CDR1 LGHNA and CDR2 YNFKEQ.

In its sample, this clonotype was seen once. The V gene is TRBV18, the J gene TRBJ1-1, with 9 positions matching TRBD1. The CDR3 totals 16 residues. Germline lookup yields CDR1 KGHSH and CDR2 LQKENI. V lost 6 bases and J lost 0; bases outside the gene matches: 8. The CDR3 nucleotides are TGTGCCAGCTCGCCTTGGGGACAGGGAATGAACACTGAAGCTTTCTTT. This translates into CASSPWGQGMNTEAFF.

This clonotype was recorded at least ten times. The V call is TRBV24-1, the J call TRBJ1-5, with no clear D. Per germline, CDR1 KGHDR and CDR2 SFDVKD. V was trimmed by 5 bases and J by 6 bases, leaving 10 bases between them. The CDR3 consists of 13 residues. The CDR3 protein is CATSAWGGQPQHF. In DNA form, the CDR3 reads TGTGCCACCAGTGCGTGGGGAGGTCAGCCCCAGCATTTT.